A selection of T cell receptor beta chains follows, all from one sample in a study of cytomegalovirus exposure and HLA in healthy donors. The data were produced by immunoSEQ multiplex PCR, yet TCRdb's version contains in-frame clones alone and is incomplete. The sample includes 110,000 to 150,000 clones, 90% to 95% seen only once; the top ten take about 0.65%. The sequenced sample was PBMCs. The source is a man aged 18 to 30 in good health and CMV-seronegative. CDR3s include the opening cysteine and the closing phenylalanine or tryptophan. Each record gives: CDR3 DNA, CDR3 protein, J gene, clone size, V gene, D gene. The D gene is left open where the match is weak. Rows give clone size only sometimes, using once, few, many, or a class for an expanded clone.

TGTGCCATCAGTGAGTCGGGGCTATGGCCAAGTGCTAATGAAAAACTGTTTTTT CAISESGLWPSANEKLFF TRBJ1-4 . TRBV10-3 .
TGTGCCAGCAGCCCCCGACATTCAGGGGAAACAGATACGCAGTATTTT CASSPRHSGETDTQYF TRBJ2-3 . TRBV11-3 .
TGTGCCAGCGCCTACGTGGGCAGGGTGACTGAAGCTTTCTTT CASAYVGRVTEAFF TRBJ1-1 . TRBV5-4 .
TGTGCCAGCAGCTTAGACAGGCCGAACACTGAAGCTTTCTTT CASSLDRPNTEAFF TRBJ1-1 . TRBV7-2 .
TGTGCCAGCAGCGTGGCGGCTAGCACAGATACGCAGTATTTT CASSVAASTDTQYF TRBJ2-3 . TRBV9 .
TGTGCCAGCAGCCCAGGCAGGGGATATACGCAGTATTTT CASSPGRGYTQYF TRBJ2-3 . TRBV11-3 .
TGTGCCAGCAGCTTGGAGGGGGCGACCACCGGGGAGCTGTTTTTT CASSLEGATTGELFF TRBJ2-2 . TRBV5-8 TRBD1
TGTGCCAGCAGCCACACTAGCGGGGGGGCGTGGGCCAAAAACATTCAGTACTTC CASSHTSGGAWAKNIQYF TRBJ2-4 . TRBV4-2 TRBD2
TGTGCCAGCAGTCGCCTGGAAGGGGGGGCTGAAGCTTTCTTT CASSRLEGGAEAFF TRBJ1-1 . TRBV6-5 .
TGTGCCAGCAGCTTACGTGGCGGCGGGAGTCAGCATGAGCAGTTCTTC CASSLRGGGSQHEQFF TRBJ2-1 . TRBV7-8 TRBD2
TGTGCCAGCAGCGAAGGACAGGGAAATCAGCCCCAGCATTTT CASSEGQGNQPQHF TRBJ1-5 . TRBV7-6 TRBD1
TGCGCCAGCAGCCACCAAGGGGGCGCGGACACTGAAGCTTTCTTT CASSHQGGADTEAFF TRBJ1-1 . TRBV10-2 TRBD1
TGTGCCAGCAGGAACAGGGACAGTTTCTCCGAGCAGTACTTC CASRNRDSFSEQYF TRBJ2-7 . TRBV7-9 TRBD1
TGTGCCACCAGCAGATCCCGTAGCACTGAAGCTTTCTTT CATSRSRSTEAFF TRBJ1-1 . TRBV15 .
TGTGCCAGCAGCTTGGCCCGGGACAGCTATAGCAATCAGCCCCAGCATTTT CASSLARDSYSNQPQHF TRBJ1-5 . TRBV5-8 TRBD1
TGTGCCAGCAGTCCTCTAAGCGGGCCCTACAATGAGCAGTTCTTC CASSPLSGPYNEQFF TRBJ2-1 . TRBV27 .
TGTGCCAGCAGCTTAGATCTCGGGGGGCAGGGGGCACTGTTTTTT CASSLDLGGQGALFF TRBJ1-4 . TRBV11-2 TRBD1
TGTGCCAGCACCCCTCTAAAGCGGAGTAGCACAGATACGCAGTATTTT CASTPLKRSSTDTQYF TRBJ2-3 . TRBV28 .
TGTGCCAGTAGTATAGCCCAGAATACCTACGAGCAGTACTTC CASSIAQNTYEQYF TRBJ2-7 . TRBV19 .
TGTGCCACCAGCGGGGGCATGAACACTGAAGCTTTCTTT CATSGGMNTEAFF TRBJ1-1 . TRBV15 .
TGCGCCAGCAGCTTGAGGGGACTTGCAACAGATACGCAGTATTTT CASSLRGLATDTQYF TRBJ2-3 . TRBV5-1 .
TGTGCCAGCAGGGACAGGGGGCAAGATGAAAAACTGTTTTTT CASRDRGQDEKLFF TRBJ1-4 . TRBV27 TRBD1
TGCGCCAGCAGCCCCACCGGAGCAACTAATGAAAAACTGTTTTTT CASSPTGATNEKLFF TRBJ1-4 . TRBV5-1 .
TGTGCCAGCAGCCCCACCGGGGAGACCCAGTACTTC CASSPTGETQYF TRBJ2-5 . TRBV6-5 .
TGTGCCAGCAATCGATTTAGCGGGAGGCGGCCCTATGAGCAGTTCTTC CASNRFSGRRPYEQFF TRBJ2-1 . TRBV28 TRBD2
TGTGCCAGTAGTACTGGACAGCCTGAGCAGTTCTTC CASSTGQPEQFF TRBJ2-1 . TRBV19 .
TGTGCCAGCAGTTATAGGATTTTGGAGTCACCCCTCCACTTT CASSYRILESPLHF TRBJ1-6 . TRBV6-5 .
TGTGCCAGCAGTCAGGTGCCCAATCAGCCCCAGCATTTT CASSQVPNQPQHF TRBJ1-5 . TRBV6-5 .
TGCGCCAGCAGCCAAAAAAAGGGCCGGGACAGGCCTTCTGATGAGCAGTTCTTC CASSQKKGRDRPSDEQFF TRBJ2-1 . TRBV4-1 TRBD1
TGTGCCAGCAGCCTCAGGGGGACCTCTGGAAACACCATATATTTT CASSLRGTSGNTIYF TRBJ1-3 . TRBV9 TRBD1
TGCGCCAGCAGCTCAACAGGGGGCTTGAACACTGAAGCTTTCTTT CASSSTGGLNTEAFF TRBJ1-1 . TRBV5-1 TRBD1
TGTGCCAGCAGTTTCGACAGGGATAATTCACCCCTCCACTTT CASSFDRDNSPLHF TRBJ1-6 . TRBV5-4 TRBD1
TGTGCCAGTAGTATTTTACCTAGCGGGGGCGCAGATACGCAGTATTTT CASSILPSGGADTQYF TRBJ2-3 . TRBV19 TRBD2
TGTGCCAGCAGCCGCGACATCAACTATGGCTACACCTTC CASSRDINYGYTF TRBJ1-2 . TRBV7-8 .
TGTGCCAGCAGCCCTGCAGGGTTTTGGTCCCCCGGGGAGCTGTTTTTT CASSPAGFWSPGELFF TRBJ2-2 once TRBV11-2 .
TGTGCCAGCAGTGAAGGGACTAGCGGGTACAATGAGCAGTTCTTC CASSEGTSGYNEQFF TRBJ2-1 once TRBV6-1 TRBD2
TGCAGCGTTGATGGCAGCCCCATAGCTAGCTCCTACAATGAGCAGTTCTTC CSVDGSPIASSYNEQFF TRBJ2-1 . TRBV29-1 .